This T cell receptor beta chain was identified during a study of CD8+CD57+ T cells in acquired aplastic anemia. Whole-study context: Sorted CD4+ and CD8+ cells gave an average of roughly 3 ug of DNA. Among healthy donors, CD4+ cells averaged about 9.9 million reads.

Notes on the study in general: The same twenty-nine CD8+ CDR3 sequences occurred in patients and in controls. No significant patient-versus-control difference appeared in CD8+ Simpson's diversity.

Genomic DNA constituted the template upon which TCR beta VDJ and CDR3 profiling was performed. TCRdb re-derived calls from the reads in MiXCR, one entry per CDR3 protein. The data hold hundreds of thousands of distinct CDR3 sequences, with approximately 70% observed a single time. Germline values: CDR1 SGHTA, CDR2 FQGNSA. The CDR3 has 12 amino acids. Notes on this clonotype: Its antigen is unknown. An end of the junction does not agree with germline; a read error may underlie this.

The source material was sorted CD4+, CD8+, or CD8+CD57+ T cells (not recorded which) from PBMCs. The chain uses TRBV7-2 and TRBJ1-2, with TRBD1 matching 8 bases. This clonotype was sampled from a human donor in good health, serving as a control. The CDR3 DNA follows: TGTGCCAGCAGCTTAGACGCAGGGGGCTTACCCTTC. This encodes CASSLDAGGLPF.